This T cell receptor beta chain was identified during a study of post-analysis software for immune sequencing data. Study background: The courses of disease that were included comprised relapsing-remitting, secondary progressive and progressive-relapsing multiple sclerosis.

Germline V gene sequence: CDR1 SGHRS, CDR2 YFSETQ. This CDR3 has 16 amino acids. Regarding this clonotype: Its antigen is unknown. The junction does not match germline at one end; this may be a read error.

Included in the TCR beta cDNA libraries were unique molecular identifiers. Some 500,000 cDNA molecules were obtained per 1 to 10 million input T cells. One entry per CDR3 protein, called by TCRdb with MiXCR from the PCR reads. The table has approximately 150,000 distinct CDR3 sequences, about 32% seen once. Study results and limitations: The authors found that F measure strongly co-clustered same-batch samples. Significantly lower normalized Chao1 diversity was found in patients with multiple sclerosis relative to controls. Compared with controls, patients had more of about five TRBV segments, including TRBV5-6, TRBV5-1 and TRBV20-1.

The genes are TRBV5-1 and TRBJ2-3; TRBD2 might be the D (5 bases). This TCR came from a girl aged 5 to 17 with multiple sclerosis. Sequenced sample: blood. The CDR3 DNA is TGCGCCAGCAGCCCCCCCGTGGGGAGAGACTCAGATGCGCAGTATTTT. Residues: CASSPPVGRDSDAQYF.